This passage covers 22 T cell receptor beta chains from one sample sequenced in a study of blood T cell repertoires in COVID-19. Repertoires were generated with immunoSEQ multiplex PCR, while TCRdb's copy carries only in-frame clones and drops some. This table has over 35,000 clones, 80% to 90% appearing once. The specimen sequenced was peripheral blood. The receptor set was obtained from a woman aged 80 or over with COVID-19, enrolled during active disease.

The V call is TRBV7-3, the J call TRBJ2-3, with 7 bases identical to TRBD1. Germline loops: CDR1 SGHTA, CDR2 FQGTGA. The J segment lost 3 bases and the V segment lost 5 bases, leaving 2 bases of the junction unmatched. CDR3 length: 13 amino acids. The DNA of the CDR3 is TGTGCCAGCAGCCAGGACAGGACAGATACGCAGTATTTT. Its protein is CASSQDRTDTQYF.

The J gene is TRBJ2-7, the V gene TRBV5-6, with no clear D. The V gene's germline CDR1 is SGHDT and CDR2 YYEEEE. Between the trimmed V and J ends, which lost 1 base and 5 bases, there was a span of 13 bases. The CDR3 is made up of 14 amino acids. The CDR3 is CASSLTGGSHEQYF. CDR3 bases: TGTGCCAGCAGCTTGACGGGTGGTTCCCACGAGCAGTACTTC.

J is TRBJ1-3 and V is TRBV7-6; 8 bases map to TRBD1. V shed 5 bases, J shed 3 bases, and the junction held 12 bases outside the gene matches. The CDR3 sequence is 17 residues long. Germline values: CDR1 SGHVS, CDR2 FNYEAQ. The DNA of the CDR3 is TGTGCCAGCAGCCGTTACCCGACAGGGGCGCTTGGAAACACCATATATTTT. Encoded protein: CASSRYPTGALGNTIYF.

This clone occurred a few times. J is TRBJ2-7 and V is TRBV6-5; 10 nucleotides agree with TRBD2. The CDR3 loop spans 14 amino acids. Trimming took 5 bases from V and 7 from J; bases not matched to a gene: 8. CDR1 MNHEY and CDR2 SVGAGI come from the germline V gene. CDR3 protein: CASSLLAGVAEQYF. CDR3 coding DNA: TGTGCCAGCAGTCTCCTAGCGGGAGTTGCTGAGCAGTACTTC.

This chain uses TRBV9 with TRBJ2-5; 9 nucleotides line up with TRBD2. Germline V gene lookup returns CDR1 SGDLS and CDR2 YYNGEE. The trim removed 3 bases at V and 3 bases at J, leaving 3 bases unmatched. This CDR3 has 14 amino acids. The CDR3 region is CASSEGLAKETQYF. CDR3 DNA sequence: TGTGCCAGCAGCGAGGGACTAGCTAAAGAGACCCAGTACTTC.

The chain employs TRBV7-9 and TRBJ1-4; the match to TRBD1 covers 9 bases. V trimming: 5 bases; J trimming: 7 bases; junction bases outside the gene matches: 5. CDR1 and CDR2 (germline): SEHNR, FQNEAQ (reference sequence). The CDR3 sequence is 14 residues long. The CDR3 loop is CASSRGQGSEKLFF. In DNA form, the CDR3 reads TGTGCCAGCAGCCGGGGACAGGGTAGTGAAAAACTGTTTTTT.

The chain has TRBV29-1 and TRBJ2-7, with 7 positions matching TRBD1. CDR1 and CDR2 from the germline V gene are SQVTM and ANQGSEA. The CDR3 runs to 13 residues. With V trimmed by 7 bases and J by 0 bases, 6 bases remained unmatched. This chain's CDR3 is CSGRQGSSYEQYF. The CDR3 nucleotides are TGCAGCGGTCGACAGGGTAGCTCCTACGAGCAGTACTTC.

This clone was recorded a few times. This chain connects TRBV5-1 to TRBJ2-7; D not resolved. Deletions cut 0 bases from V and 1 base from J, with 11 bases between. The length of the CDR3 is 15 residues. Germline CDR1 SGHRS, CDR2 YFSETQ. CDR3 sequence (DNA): TGCGCCAGCAGCTTGGTTTTGGCAGGATCCTACGAGCAGTACTTC. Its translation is CASSLVLAGSYEQYF.

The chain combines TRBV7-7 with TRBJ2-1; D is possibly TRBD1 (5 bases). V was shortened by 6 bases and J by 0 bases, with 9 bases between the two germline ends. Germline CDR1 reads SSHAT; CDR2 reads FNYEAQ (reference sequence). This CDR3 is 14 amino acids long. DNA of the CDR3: TGTGCCAGCAGTACAGGATTCTCCTACAATGAGCAGTTCTTC. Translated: CASSTGFSYNEQFF.

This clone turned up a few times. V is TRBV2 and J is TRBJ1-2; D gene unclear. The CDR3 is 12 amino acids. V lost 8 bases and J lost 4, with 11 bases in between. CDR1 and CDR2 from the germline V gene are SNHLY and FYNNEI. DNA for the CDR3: TGTGCCAGCGGCGGGCGGGGCTATGGCTACACCTTC. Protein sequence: CASGGRGYGYTF.

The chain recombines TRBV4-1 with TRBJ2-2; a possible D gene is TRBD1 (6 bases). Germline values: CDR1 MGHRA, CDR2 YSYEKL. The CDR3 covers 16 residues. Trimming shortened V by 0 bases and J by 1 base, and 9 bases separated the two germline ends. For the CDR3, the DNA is TGCGCCAGCAGCCAAGATGCGACAGGGAACACCGGGGAGCTGTTTTTT. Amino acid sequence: CASSQDATGNTGELFF.

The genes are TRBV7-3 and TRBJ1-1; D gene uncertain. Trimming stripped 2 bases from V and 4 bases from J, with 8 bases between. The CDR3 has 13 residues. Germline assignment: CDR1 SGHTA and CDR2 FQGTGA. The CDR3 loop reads CASSLRGGTEAFF. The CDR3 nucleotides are TGTGCCAGCAGCTTACGGGGAGGCACTGAAGCTTTCTTT.

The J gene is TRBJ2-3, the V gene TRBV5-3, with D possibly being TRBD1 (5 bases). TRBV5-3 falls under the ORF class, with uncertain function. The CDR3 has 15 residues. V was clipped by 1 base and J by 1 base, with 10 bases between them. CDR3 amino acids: CARSLTTGRTDTQYF. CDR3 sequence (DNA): TGTGCCAGAAGCTTGACAACAGGTCGCACAGATACGCAGTATTTT.

The CDR3 loop is CASSQDWAAGQKNIQYF. The CDR3 bases are TGTGCCAGCAGCCAAGATTGGGCGGCGGGACAGAAAAACATTCAGTACTTC. The J gene is TRBJ2-4, the V gene TRBV3-1 (or the pseudogene TRBV3-2), with D possibly being TRBD1 (7 bases). Germline V gene lookup returns CDR1 LGHDT and CDR2 YNNKEL (reference sequence). Trimming shortened V by 0 bases and J by 4 bases, and 16 bases separated the two germline ends. The CDR3 sequence is 17 residues long.

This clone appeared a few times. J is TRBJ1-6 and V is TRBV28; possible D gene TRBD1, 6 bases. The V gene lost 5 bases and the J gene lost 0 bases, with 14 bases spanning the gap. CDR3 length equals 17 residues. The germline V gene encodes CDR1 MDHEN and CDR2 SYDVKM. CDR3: CASSAAGRGSYNSPLHF. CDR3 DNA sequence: TGTGCCAGCAGTGCAGCTGGCAGGGGCTCCTATAATTCACCCCTCCACTTT.

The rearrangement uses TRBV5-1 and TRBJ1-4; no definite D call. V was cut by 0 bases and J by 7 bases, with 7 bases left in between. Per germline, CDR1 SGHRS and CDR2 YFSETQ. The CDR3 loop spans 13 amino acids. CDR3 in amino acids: CASSLASGEKLFF. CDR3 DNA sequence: TGCGCCAGCAGCTTGGCTTCCGGTGAAAAACTGTTTTTT.

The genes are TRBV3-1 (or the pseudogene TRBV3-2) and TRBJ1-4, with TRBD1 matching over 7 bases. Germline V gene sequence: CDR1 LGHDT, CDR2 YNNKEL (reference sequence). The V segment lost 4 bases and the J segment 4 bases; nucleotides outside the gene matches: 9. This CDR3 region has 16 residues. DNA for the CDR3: TGTGCCAGCAGCCCACAGAGGGGGCAGAGTAATGAAAAACTGTTTTTT. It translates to CASSPQRGQSNEKLFF.

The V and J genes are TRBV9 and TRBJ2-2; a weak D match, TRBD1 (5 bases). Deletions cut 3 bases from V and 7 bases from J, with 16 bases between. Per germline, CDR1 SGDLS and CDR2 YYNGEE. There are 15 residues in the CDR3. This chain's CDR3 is CASSGPSQGNGELFF. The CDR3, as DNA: TGTGCCAGCAGCGGACCCTCCCAGGGAAACGGGGAGCTGTTTTTT.

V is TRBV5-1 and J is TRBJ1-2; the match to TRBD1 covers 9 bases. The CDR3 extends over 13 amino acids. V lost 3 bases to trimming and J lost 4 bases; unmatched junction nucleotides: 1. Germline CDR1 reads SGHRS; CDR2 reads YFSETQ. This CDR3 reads CASSWGQGYGYTF. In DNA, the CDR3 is TGCGCCAGCAGCTGGGGACAGGGCTATGGCTACACCTTC.

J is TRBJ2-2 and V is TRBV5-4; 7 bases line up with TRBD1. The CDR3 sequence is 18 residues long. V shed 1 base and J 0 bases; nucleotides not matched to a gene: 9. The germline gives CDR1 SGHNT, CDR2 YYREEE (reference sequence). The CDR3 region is CASSLLGTVIPNTGELFF. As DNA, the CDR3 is TGTGCCAGCAGCTTGCTCGGGACAGTCATACCGAACACCGGGGAGCTGTTTTTT.

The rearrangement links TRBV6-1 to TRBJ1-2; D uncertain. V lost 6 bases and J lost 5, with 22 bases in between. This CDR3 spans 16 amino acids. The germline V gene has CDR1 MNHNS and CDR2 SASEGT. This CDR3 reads CASREQFSSRQYGYTF. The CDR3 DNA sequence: TGTGCCAGCAGAGAACAATTTTCGTCCAGGCAGTATGGCTACACCTTC.

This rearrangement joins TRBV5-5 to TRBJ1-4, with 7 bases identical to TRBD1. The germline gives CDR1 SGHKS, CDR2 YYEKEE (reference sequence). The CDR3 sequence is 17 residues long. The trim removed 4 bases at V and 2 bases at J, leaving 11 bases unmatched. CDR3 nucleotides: TGTGCCAGCAGCCGCAGATCTCCGGGACAGACTAATGAAAAACTGTTTTTT. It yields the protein CASSRRSPGQTNEKLFF.